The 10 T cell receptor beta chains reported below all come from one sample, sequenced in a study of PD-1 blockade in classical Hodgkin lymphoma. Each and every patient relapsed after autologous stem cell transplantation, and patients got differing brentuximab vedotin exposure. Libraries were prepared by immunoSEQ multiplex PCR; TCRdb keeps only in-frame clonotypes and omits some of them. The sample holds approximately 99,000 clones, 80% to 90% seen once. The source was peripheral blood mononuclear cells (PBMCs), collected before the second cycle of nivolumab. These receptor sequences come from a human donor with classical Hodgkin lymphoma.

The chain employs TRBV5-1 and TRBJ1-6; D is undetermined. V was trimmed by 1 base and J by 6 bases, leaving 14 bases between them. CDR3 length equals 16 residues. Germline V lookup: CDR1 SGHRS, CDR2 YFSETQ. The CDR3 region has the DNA TGCGCCAGCAGCTTGCGGCCAAAGGGAAGTAATTCACCCCTCCACTTT. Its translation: CASSLRPKGSNSPLHF.

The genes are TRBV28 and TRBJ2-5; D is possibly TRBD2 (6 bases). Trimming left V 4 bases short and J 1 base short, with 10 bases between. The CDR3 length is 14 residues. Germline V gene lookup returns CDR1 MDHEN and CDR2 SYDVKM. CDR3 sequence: CASSSRDFQETQYF. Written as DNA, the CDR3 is TGTGCCAGCAGTTCACGGGACTTCCAAGAGACCCAGTACTTC.

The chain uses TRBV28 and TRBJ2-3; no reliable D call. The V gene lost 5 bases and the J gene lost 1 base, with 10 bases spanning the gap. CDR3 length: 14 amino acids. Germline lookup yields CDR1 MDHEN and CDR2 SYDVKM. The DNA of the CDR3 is TGTGCCAGCAGTCTCCCCGGCGGCACAGATACGCAGTATTTT. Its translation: CASSLPGGTDTQYF.

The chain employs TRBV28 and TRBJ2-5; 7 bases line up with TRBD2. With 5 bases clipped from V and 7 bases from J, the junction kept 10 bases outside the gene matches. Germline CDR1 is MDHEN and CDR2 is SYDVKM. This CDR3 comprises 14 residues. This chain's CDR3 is CASSLRGGERTQYF. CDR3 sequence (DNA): TGTGCCAGCAGTCTACGCGGGGGTGAGAGGACCCAGTACTTC.

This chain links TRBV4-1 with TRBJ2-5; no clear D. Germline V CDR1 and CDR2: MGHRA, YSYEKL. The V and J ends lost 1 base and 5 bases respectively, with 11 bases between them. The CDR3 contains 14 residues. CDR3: CASSQGGRWETQYF. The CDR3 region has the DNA TGCGCCAGCAGCCAAGGTGGACGTTGGGAGACCCAGTACTTC.

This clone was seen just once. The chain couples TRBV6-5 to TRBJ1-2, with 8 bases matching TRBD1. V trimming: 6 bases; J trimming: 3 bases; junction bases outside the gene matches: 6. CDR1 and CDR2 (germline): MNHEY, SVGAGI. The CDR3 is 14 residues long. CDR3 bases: TGTGCCAGCAGGCCTGGACAGGGTTACTATGGCTACACCTTC. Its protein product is CASRPGQGYYGYTF.

The CDR3 sequence is CASSLTSGRAPYNEQFF. CDR3 nucleotide sequence: TGTGCCAGCAGTTTGACTAGCGGGAGGGCCCCCTACAATGAGCAGTTCTTC. The chain recombines TRBV27 with TRBJ2-1; 14 nucleotides agree with TRBD2. This CDR3 is 17 amino acids long. J was trimmed by 2 bases and V by 3 bases; bases with no gene match: 3. Looked up from germline, CDR1 is MNHEY and CDR2 is SMNVEV (reference sequence).

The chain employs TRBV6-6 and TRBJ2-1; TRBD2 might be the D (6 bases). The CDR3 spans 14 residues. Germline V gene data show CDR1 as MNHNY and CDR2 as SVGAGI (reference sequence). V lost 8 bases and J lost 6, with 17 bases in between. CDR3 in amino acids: CASGNGGAVNEQFF. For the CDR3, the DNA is TGTGCCAGCGGAAACGGGGGAGCTGTCAATGAGCAGTTCTTC.

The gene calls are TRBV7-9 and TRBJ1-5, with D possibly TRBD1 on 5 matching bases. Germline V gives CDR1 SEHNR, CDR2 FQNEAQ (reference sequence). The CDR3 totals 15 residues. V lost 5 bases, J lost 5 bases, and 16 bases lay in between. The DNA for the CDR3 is TGTGCCAGCAGCGGGGGGGTGGCCGGGGATCAGCCCCAGCATTTT. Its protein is CASSGGVAGDQPQHF.

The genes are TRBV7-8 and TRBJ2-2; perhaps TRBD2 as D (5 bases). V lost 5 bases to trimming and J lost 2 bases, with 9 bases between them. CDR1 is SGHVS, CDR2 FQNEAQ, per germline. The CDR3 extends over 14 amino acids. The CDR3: CASSPGSNTGELFF. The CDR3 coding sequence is TGTGCCAGCAGCCCGGGGTCCAACACCGGGGAGCTGTTTTTT.